This is a list of T cell receptor beta chains from one sample in a study of human CD4 T cells and Enterobacteriaceae. Clones were read by immunoSEQ multiplex PCR, and TCRdb kept only the in-frame ones, dropping some. Among tens of thousands of clones, about 82% were seen once, and the ten largest hold around 0.88%. The specimen sequenced was memory CD4+ T cells from blood. These receptors were collected from a human donor in good health. Both conserved end residues are part of each CDR3. The D gene is left open where the match is weak. Clone size is stated in some rows and not others, as once, few, many or a class when expanded.

v_call	j_call	clone_size	d_call	cdr3_nt	cdr3_aa
TRBV7-2	TRBJ1-6	few	NA	TGTGCCAGCAGCCGAGGGACCACACTCAGAGGAAATTCACCCCTCCACTTT	CASSRGTTLRGNSPLHF
TRBV30	TRBJ1-2	few	NA	TGTGCCTGGAGTCGACAGGAGGGGGGCTACACCTTC	CAWSRQEGGYTF
TRBV5-1	TRBJ2-5	NA	NA	TGCGCCAGCAGCTTGGCAACAGCCTTTGGTGAGACCCAGTACTTC	CASSLATAFGETQYF
TRBV11-3	TRBJ1-5	few	NA	TGTGCCAGCAGTACAACATCGAGCAATCAGCCCCAGCATTTT	CASSTTSSNQPQHF
TRBV4-1	TRBJ2-7	NA	NA	TGCGCCAGCAGCCAAGGCCGTTCGGACGACTACGAGCAGTACTTC	CASSQGRSDDYEQYF
TRBV27	TRBJ1-1	NA	TRBD1	TGTGCCAGCAGTTTATCGCTTAGAGGGGGCGACACTGAAGCTTTCTTT	CASSLSLRGGDTEAFF
TRBV19	TRBJ2-2	NA	TRBD2	TGTGCCAGTAGGGGACTAGCGGTGAACACCGGGGAGCTGTTTTTT	CASRGLAVNTGELFF
TRBV6-1	TRBJ2-1	NA	NA	TGTGCCAGCAGTGAAGCGCCCGGGGTAGCCTACAATGAGCAGTTCTTC	CASSEAPGVAYNEQFF
TRBV2	TRBJ2-1	NA	NA	TGTGCCAGCATCGGGAGAGGGTCCAATGAGCAGTTCTTC	CASIGRGSNEQFF
TRBV6-1	TRBJ1-1	NA	NA	TGTGCCAGCAGTGAAGCGCTTAGACGGGTGAACACTGAAGCTTTCTTT	CASSEALRRVNTEAFF
TRBV2	TRBJ2-3	NA	NA	TGTGCCAGCACCCCAGCGACGGGCAGGGTGGCAGATACGCAGTATTTT	CASTPATGRVADTQYF
TRBV30	TRBJ1-1	medium-sized	NA	TGTGCCTGGAGTAAATCTGGCCGCAGGAACACTGAAGCTTTCTTT	CAWSKSGRRNTEAFF
TRBV30	TRBJ1-5	NA	NA	TGTGCCTGGAGTCAACAGAACTTCAATCAGCCCCAGCATTTT	CAWSQQNFNQPQHF
TRBV19	TRBJ1-3	once	NA	TGTGCCAGTAGTTCGGGACATTCTCTGTCTGGAAACACCATATATTTT	CASSSGHSLSGNTIYF